This T cell receptor (beta chain) is from a study of patients and donors after allogeneic stem cell transplantation. The count of this clonotype is one. The V and J ends lost 0 bases and 4 bases respectively, with 12 bases between them. This CDR3 has 15 residues. CDR1 and CDR2 from the germline V gene are SGHAT and FQNNGV. In TCRdb, the RT-PCR reads were re-called with MiXCR into one record per CDR3 protein. The table records approximately 250,000 distinct CDR3 sequences, about 14% of them present only once. This receptor was taken from a human donor who was either an allogeneic HSCT recipient or a stem cell or donor lymphocyte infusion donor (not recorded which). It is not recorded whose cells these are; they may come from a transplant donor. The chain has TRBV11-2 and TRBJ1-1, with unresolved D. The source material was blood, either unsorted or a sorted T cell fraction (not recorded which). The CDR3 region is CASSLDWAEGTEAFF. Written as DNA, the CDR3 is TGTGCCAGCAGCTTAGATTGGGCGGAGGGCACTGAAGCTTTCTTT. Based on the CDR3 plus reference TRBV11-2 and TRBJ1-1, the full variable domain is EAGVAQSPRYKIIEKRQSVAFWCNPISGHATLYWYQQILGQGPKLLIQFQNNGVVDDSQLPKDRFSAERLKGVDSTLKIQPAKLEDSAVYLCASSLDWAEGTEAFFGQGTRLTVV.